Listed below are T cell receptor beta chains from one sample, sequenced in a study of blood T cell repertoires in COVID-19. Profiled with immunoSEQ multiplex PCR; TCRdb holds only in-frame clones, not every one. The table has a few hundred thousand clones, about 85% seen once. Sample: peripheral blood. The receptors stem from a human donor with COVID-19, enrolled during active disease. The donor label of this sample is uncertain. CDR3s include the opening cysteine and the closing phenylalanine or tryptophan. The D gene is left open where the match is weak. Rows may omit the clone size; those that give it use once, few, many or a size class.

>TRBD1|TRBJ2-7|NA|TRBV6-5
TGTGCCAGCAGTTACTCGTGGGACAGGGGTAACGAGCAGTACTTC
CASSYSWDRGNEQYF
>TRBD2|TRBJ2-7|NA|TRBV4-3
TGCGCCAGCAGCCAGGGACTGAAGCGGGGGGACTCCTACGAGCAGTACTTC
CASSQGLKRGDSYEQYF
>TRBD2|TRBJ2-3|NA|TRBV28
TGTGCCAGCAGTACTGGGACTAATCCCCCGCAGTATTTT
CASSTGTNPPQYF
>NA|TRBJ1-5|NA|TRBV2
TGTGCCAGCAGTGTTCCCTGGGACACCGATCAGCCCCAGCATTTT
CASSVPWDTDQPQHF
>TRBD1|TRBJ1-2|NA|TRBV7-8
TGTGCCAGCAGCTTAGCCGGGACAGGGGCGACTAACTATGGCTACACCTTC
CASSLAGTGATNYGYTF
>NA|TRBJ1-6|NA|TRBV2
TGTGCCAGCAGTGAATTGAGGAGCTCCTATAATTCACCCCTCCACTTT
CASSELRSSYNSPLHF
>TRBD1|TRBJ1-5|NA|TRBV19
TGTGCCACCAAACAGGGGTACAGCAATCAGCCCCAGCATTTT
CATKQGYSNQPQHF
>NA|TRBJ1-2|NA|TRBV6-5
TGTGCCAGCAGTCGAAGGGACTTCTATGGCTACACCTTC
CASSRRDFYGYTF
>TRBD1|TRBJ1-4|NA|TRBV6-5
TGTGCCAGCAGTTCGAGGGACAGGGGGCCTGAAAAACTGTTTTTT
CASSSRDRGPEKLFF
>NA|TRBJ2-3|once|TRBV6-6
TGTGCCAGCAGTTACCCCCCTAAGGATACGCAGTATTTT
CASSYPPKDTQYF
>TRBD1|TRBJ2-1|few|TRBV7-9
TGTGCCAGCAGCTTAGCGGTGGGACAGGTTATCTACAATGAGCAGTTCTTC
CASSLAVGQVIYNEQFF
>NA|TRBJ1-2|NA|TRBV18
TGTGCCAGCTCACCTTCGGGTGTCCCTAACTATGGCTACACCTTC
CASSPSGVPNYGYTF
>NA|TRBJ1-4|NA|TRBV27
TGTGCCAGCAGCACGAGTCGCGCTAATGAAAAACTGTTTTTT
CASSTSRANEKLFF
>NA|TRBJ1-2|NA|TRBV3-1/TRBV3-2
TGTGCCAGCAGCCCTCCTACTGATCCCTATGGCTACACCTTC
CASSPPTDPYGYTF
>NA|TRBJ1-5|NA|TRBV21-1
TGTGCCAGTCCCCGAGATTCCAGGGGGATGGATCAGCCCCAGCATTTT
CASPRDSRGMDQPQHF
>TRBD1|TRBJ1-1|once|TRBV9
TGTGCCAGCAGCGCAAAATCCGGGACAGGGGTTCCCACTGAAGCTTTCTTT
CASSAKSGTGVPTEAFF
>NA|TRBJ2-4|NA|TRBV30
TGTGCCTGGAGCCCCCCGGGTCGGATCAAAAACATTCAGTACTTC
CAWSPPGRIKNIQYF
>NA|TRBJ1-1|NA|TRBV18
TGTGCCAGCTCTCCGGGAGGTGAAGCTTTCTTT
CASSPGGEAFF
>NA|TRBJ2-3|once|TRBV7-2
TGTGCCAGCAGCTTGGTCCGGACTAGCACAGATACGCAGTATTTT
CASSLVRTSTDTQYF
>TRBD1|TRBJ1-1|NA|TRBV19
TGTGCCAGTAGGGACAGGGGATTGAACACTGAAGCTTTCTTT
CASRDRGLNTEAFF
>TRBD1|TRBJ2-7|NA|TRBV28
TGTGCCAGCAGTCAACGGGGACAGGGGGGGAACGAGCAGTACTTC
CASSQRGQGGNEQYF
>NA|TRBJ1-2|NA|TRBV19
TGTGCCAGTAGCCTTCAGGCACAAGAAAGCTATGGCTACACCTTC
CASSLQAQESYGYTF
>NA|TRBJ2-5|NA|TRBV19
TGTGCCAGTAAAAATCCCGGCGGGGCAGACCAAGAGACCCAGTACTTC
CASKNPGGADQETQYF
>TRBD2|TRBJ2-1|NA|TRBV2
TGTGCCAGCAGTCCTGGGACTAGCGTGACCAATGAGCAGTTCTTC
CASSPGTSVTNEQFF
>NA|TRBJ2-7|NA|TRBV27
TGTGCCAGCAGGGGGGACACCTTTTACTACGAGCAGTACTTC
CASRGDTFYYEQYF